This T cell receptor (beta chain) was documented in a study of blood T cell repertoires in COVID-19. Looking at the study overall: Spain, Italy and the United States supplied samples that represented acute and convalescent COVID-19. The cDNA or gDNA used as material had been derived from T cells, B-cell-depleted T cells, or PBMCs.

V was cut by 6 bases and J by 4 bases, with 15 bases left in between. This CDR3 comprises 14 residues. CDR1 and CDR2 from the germline V gene are LGHDT and YNNKEL (reference sequence). As handled by the study authors: Estimation of nucleated cell counts was performed using reference gene primer amplification. Using immunoSEQ multiplex PCR, the repertoire was profiled, and TCRdb retains in-frame clones only, with some absent. That table supplies the V and J calls and clone size; D and trimming were determined from the DNA. Seen here are around 250,000 clones, roughly 88% observed once, and the top ten hold 0.95% to 1.5%. Participants, about 18 to 95 years old, spanned 25 or so US areas.

The chain links TRBV3-1 (or the pseudogene TRBV3-2) to TRBJ2-5, with TRBD2 as a possible D gene (6 bases). The TCR sequence derives from a woman in her thirties or forties with acute COVID-19. The sample comprised PBMCs or T cells enriched from blood (not recorded which). CDR3 loop: CASRQVSGGETQYF. CDR3 DNA: TGTGCCAGCAGGCAGGTCTCCGGGGGAGAGACCCAGTACTTC.